The T cell receptor (beta chain) described here comes from a study of blood T cell repertoires in COVID-19. Assay: immunoSEQ multiplex PCR; the TCRdb copy retains only in-frame clones and omits some. The repertoire holds roughly 190,000 clones, with approximately 73% as singletons. CDR1 is LNHDA and CDR2 is SQIVND in the germline V gene (reference sequence). V trimming: 9 bases; J trimming: 5 bases; junction bases outside the gene matches: 8. This CDR3 has 13 residues. The source is a woman between 50 and 59 years old with acute COVID-19. V is TRBV19 and J is TRBJ1-1; TRBD1 agrees at 8 bases. Sequencing used PBMCs or T cells enriched from blood (not recorded which). The CDR3 is CASDDRGSTEAFF. DNA of the CDR3: TGTGCCAGCGATGACAGGGGATCTACTGAAGCTTTCTTT.